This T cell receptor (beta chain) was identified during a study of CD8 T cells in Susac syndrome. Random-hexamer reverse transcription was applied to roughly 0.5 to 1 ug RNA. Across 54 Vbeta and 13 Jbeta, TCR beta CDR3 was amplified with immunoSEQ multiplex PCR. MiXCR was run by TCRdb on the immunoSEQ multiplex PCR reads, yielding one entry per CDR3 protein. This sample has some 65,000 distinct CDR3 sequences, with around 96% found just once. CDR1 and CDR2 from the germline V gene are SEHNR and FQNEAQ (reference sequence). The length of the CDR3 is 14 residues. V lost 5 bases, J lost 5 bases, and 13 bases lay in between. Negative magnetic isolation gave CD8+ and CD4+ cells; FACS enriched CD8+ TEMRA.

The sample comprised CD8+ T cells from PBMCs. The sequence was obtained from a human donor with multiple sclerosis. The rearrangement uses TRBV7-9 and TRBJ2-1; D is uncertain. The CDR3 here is CASSPPSPNNEQFF. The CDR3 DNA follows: TGTGCCAGCAGCCCCCCGAGCCCGAACAATGAGCAGTTCTTC.